This passage covers 14 T cell receptor beta chains from one sample sequenced in a study of T cell repertoires in cytomegalovirus infection. MiXCR was run by TCRdb on the reads, yielding one entry per CDR3 protein. The data contain 560,000 or so distinct CDR3 sequences, about 15% of them singletons. The sequencing input was CD8+ T cells from PBMCs. These receptors came from a human donor in good health (CMV status not recorded). Some clones in this sample may be carry-over from other donors' samples.

The chain is built from TRBV7-3 and TRBJ2-1; a possible D gene is TRBD1 (5 bases). Germline CDR1 is SGHTA and CDR2 is FQGTGA. This CDR3 contains 15 residues. V lost 3 bases, J lost 5 bases, and 14 bases lay in between. CDR3 sequence: CASSFSQTVNNEQFF. The CDR3 bases are TGTGCCAGCAGCTTCTCACAGACAGTAAACAATGAGCAGTTCTTC.

The table lists this clonotype with many counts. This chain joins TRBV6-5 and TRBJ2-7; no firm D call. CDR1 and CDR2 from the germline V gene are MNHEY and SVGAGI. The CDR3 contains 17 residues. The V end was cut by 0 bases, the J end by 3 bases, with 18 bases between. This CDR3 reads CASSYSYPPQSLYEQYF. The CDR3 coding sequence is TGTGCCAGCAGTTACTCTTATCCACCCCAGTCCCTCTACGAGCAGTACTTC.

DNA of the CDR3: TGTGCCAGCAGCATCGACACGAAAAACACCGGGGAGCTGTTTTTT. The encoded protein is CASSIDTKNTGELFF. The V and J genes are TRBV9 and TRBJ2-2; no clear D gene. This CDR3 is 15 amino acids long. Between the trimmed V and J ends, which lost 4 bases and 2 bases, there was a span of 12 bases. Germline lookup yields CDR1 SGDLS and CDR2 YYNGEE.

This clonotype has only a few counts. J is TRBJ2-7 and V is TRBV20-1; D gene ambiguous. Germline-derived CDR1 and CDR2 are DFQATT and SNEGSKA (reference sequence). The CDR3 extends over 12 amino acids. V lost 5 bases and J lost 5, with 13 bases in between. This CDR3 reads CSAPGVRDEQYF. Here the CDR3 DNA reads TGCAGTGCTCCAGGCGTCCGGGACGAGCAGTACTTC.

This clonotype was detected many times. The genes are TRBV6-1 and TRBJ2-5; the match to TRBD2 covers 7 bases. CDR3 size: 18 residues. Per germline, CDR1 MNHNS and CDR2 SASEGT. Losses at the gene ends were 0 bases for V and 2 bases for J; bases not matched to a gene: 12. Here the CDR3 DNA reads TGTGCCAGCAGTGAAGCGCGGGCCCTTGGGGGGGGACAAGAGACCCAGTACTTC. Its translation: CASSEARALGGGQETQYF.

This clonotype has a handful of counts. The V gene is TRBV27, the J gene TRBJ2-7, with 11 positions matching TRBD2. The CDR3 has 16 amino acids. Germline loops: CDR1 MNHEY, CDR2 SMNVEV (reference sequence). V lost 5 bases to trimming and J lost 0 bases; unmatched junction nucleotides: 6. CDR3 DNA sequence: TGTGCCAGCAGTCCGGGACTAGCGGATAGCTCCTACGAGCAGTACTTC. It encodes CASSPGLADSSYEQYF.

This chain joins TRBV20-1 and TRBJ2-1; 8 bases match TRBD1. Germline CDR1 reads DFQATT; CDR2 reads SNEGSKA (reference sequence). This CDR3 comprises 16 residues. After removal of 7 bases from V and 6 bases from J, the junction contained 17 bases not matched to a gene. The CDR3 bases are TGCAGTGGATGGACAGGGACGTCTTTTGGGACCAATGAGCAGTTCTTC. Protein sequence: CSGWTGTSFGTNEQFF.

This chain uses TRBV13 with TRBJ2-7; possibly TRBD2 for D (5 bases). The V end lost 5 bases, the J end lost 4 bases, and 21 bases lay between the germline ends. Germline V CDR1 and CDR2: PRHDT, FYEKMQ (reference sequence). The CDR3 is 16 amino acids. CDR3 residues: CASSLSLGSGGYEQYF. CDR3 sequence (DNA): TGTGCCAGCAGCCTCTCATTGGGCTCAGGAGGTTACGAGCAGTACTTC.

The chain links TRBV6-5 to TRBJ2-7; TRBD2 might be the D (5 bases). The CDR3 is 16 residues long. Germline V gene sequence: CDR1 MNHEY, CDR2 SVGAGI. V shed 2 bases and J shed 0 bases, with 14 bases lying between them. CDR3 sequence reads: CASSYTPGEPSYEQYF. CDR3 DNA sequence: TGTGCCAGCAGTTACACCCCCGGGGAGCCCTCCTACGAGCAGTACTTC.

In its sample, this clonotype was seen a few times. At one boundary the junction diverges from the germline segment, which might be a read error. The CDR3 protein is CANSFGWDEQYF. CDR3 nucleotides: TGTGCCAACAGTTTTGGTTGGGACGAGCAGTACTTC. This chain joins TRBV28 and TRBJ2-7; D not resolved. The CDR3 is 12 amino acids. Germline lookup yields CDR1 MDHEN and CDR2 SYDVKM.

This clonotype occurred once. The V gene is TRBV3-1, the J gene TRBJ2-7; TRBD1 agrees at 8 bases. Unmatched junction bases numbered 5, after V lost 2 bases and J lost 5 bases. CDR3 size: 14 residues. CDR1 and CDR2 (germline): LGHDT, YNNKEL (reference sequence). The CDR3 DNA reads TGTGCCAGCAGCCAACAGGGGGCGGCTGACGAGCAGTACTTC. This translates into CASSQQGAADEQYF.

This clonotype has a count of ten or more. This chain joins TRBV4-1 and TRBJ2-1; possible D gene TRBD2, 6 bases. The germline CDR1 and CDR2 sequences are MGHRA and YSYEKL. The CDR3 runs to 15 residues. The V and J ends lost 0 bases and 7 bases respectively, with 13 bases between them. The CDR3 coding sequence is TGCGCCAGCAGCCAAGATGAGGGGAGGAGAAATGAGCAGTTCTTC. Protein product: CASSQDEGRRNEQFF.

This chain uses TRBV20-1 with TRBJ2-5; 11 nucleotides match TRBD2. This CDR3 spans 16 amino acids. Trimming at V came to 5 bases and at J to 5 bases, leaving 13 bases not matched to a gene. Per the germline V gene, CDR1 is DFQATT and CDR2 is SNEGSKA (reference sequence). The CDR3 reads CSAPGTSGPLGETQYF. The CDR3 bases are TGCAGTGCTCCCGGGACTAGCGGTCCTCTTGGGGAGACCCAGTACTTC.

This clonotype was observed a few times. J is TRBJ2-1 and V is TRBV5-1, with D perhaps assigned TRBD1 or TRBD2 (5 bases each). Per germline, CDR1 SGHRS and CDR2 YFSETQ. The ends were cut back, 2 bases at V and 6 bases at J, with 18 bases in the middle. This CDR3 comprises 16 residues. DNA for the CDR3: TGCGCCAGCAGCTTTATTCTGACCTTGGGGGTCAATGAGCAGTTCTTC. This sequence encodes CASSFILTLGVNEQFF.